This paragraph covers one TCR beta chain sequence. Its antigen is unidentified. TCRdb's table, derived via immunoSEQ multiplex PCR, lists solely in-frame clones and lacks some. The sample includes some 140,000 clones, about 93% of them seen just once. This sample is part of a study of T cell responses to AZD1222 COVID-19 vaccine. Study background: It was second doses at about 4 or about 12 weeks that were pooled.

Whole-study results and caveats: Repertoires were obtained solely post-peak T cell response. Seropositive status at baseline applied to only a handful of AZD1222 recipients. The reported proportion of spike-specific TCRs targeting unmutated variant regions was nearly half.

This CDR3 spans 14 amino acids. The V end lost 5 bases, the J end lost 0 bases, and 7 bases lay between the germline ends. Germline CDR1 and CDR2: LNHDA and SQIVND (reference sequence). The TCR originated in an adult in good health. The rearrangement joins TRBV19 to TRBJ2-2; D tentatively fits TRBD1 or TRBD2 (5 bases each). Sample: peripheral blood, taken on day 0 of AZD1222 vaccination. The CDR3 coding sequence is TGTGCCAGTAGTCTGGGGGCGAACACCGGGGAGCTGTTTTTT. Protein product: CASSLGANTGELFF.